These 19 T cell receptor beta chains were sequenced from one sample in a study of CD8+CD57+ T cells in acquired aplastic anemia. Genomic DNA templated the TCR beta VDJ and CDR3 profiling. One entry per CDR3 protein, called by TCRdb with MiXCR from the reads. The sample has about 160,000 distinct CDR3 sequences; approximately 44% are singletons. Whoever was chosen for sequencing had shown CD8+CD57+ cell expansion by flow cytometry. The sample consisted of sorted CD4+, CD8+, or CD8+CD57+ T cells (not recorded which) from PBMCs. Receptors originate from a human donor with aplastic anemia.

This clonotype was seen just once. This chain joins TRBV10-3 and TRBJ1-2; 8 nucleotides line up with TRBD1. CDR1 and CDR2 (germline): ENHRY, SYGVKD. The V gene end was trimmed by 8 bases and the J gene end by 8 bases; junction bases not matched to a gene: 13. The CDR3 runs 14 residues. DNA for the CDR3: TGTGCCATCGCCTCGACAGGGGAATTGGGAGGCTACACCTTC. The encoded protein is CAIASTGELGGYTF.

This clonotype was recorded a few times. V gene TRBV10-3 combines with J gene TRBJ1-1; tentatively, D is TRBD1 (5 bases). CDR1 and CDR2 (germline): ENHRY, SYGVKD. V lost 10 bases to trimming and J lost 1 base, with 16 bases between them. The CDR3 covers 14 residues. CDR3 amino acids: CATTGTDKNTEAFF. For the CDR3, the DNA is TGTGCCACCACCGGGACCGATAAGAACACTGAAGCTTTCTTT.

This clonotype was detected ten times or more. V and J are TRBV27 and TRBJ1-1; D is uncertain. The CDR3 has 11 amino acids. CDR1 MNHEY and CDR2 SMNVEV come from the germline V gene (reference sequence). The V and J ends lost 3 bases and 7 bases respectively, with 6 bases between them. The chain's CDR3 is CASSFENEAFF. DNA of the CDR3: TGTGCCAGCAGTTTCGAAAATGAAGCTTTCTTT.

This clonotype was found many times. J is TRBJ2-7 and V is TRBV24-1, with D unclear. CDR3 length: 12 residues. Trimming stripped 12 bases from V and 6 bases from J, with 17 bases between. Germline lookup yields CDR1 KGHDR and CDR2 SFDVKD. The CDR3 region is CAPLGRAGEQYF. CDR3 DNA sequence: TGTGCCCCCCTTGGTAGGGCTGGCGAGCAGTACTTC.

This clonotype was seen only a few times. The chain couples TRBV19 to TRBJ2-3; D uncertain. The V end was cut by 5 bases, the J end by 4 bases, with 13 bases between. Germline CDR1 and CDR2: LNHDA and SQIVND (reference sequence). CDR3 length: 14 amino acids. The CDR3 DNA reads TGTGCCAGTAGTGGGCTGAGTCGCGCAGATACGCAGTATTTT. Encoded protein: CASSGLSRADTQYF. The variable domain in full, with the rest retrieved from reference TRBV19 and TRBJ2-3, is DGGITQSPKYLFRKEGQNVTLSCEQNLNHDAMYWYRQDPGQGLRLIYYSQIVNDFQKGDIAEGYSVSREKKESFPLTVTSAQKNPTAFYLCASSGLSRADTQYFGPGTRLTVL.

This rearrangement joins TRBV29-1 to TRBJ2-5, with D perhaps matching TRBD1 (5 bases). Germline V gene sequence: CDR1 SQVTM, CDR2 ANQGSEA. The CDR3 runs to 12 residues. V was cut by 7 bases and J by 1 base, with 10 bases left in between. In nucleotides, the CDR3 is TGCAGCGCAGGACACCTCCAAGAGACCCAGTACTTC. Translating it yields CSAGHLQETQYF.

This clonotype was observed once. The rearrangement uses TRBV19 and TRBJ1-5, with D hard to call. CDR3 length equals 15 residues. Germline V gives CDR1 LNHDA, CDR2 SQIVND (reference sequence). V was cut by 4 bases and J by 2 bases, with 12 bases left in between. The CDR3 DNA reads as TGTGCCAGTAGTACCCCCGGGATGGGCAATCAGCCCCAGCATTTT. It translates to CASSTPGMGNQPQHF. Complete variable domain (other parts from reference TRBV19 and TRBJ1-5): DGGITQSPKYLFRKEGQNVTLSCEQNLNHDAMYWYRQDPGQGLRLIYYSQIVNDFQKGDIAEGYSVSREKKESFPLTVTSAQKNPTAFYLCASSTPGMGNQPQHFGDGTRLSIL.

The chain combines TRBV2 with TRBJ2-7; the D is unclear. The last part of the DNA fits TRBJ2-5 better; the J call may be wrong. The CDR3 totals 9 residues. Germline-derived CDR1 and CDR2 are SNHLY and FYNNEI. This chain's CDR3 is CATEETQYF. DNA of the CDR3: TGTGCCACCGAGGAGACCCAGTACTTC.

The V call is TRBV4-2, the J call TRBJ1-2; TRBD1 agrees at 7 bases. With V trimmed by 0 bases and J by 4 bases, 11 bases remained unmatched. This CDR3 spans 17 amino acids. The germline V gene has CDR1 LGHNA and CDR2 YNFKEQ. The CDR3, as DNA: TGTGCCAGCAGCCAAGACGGCTCAGGTGGGACAGCCTATGGCTACACCTTC. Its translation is CASSQDGSGGTAYGYTF.

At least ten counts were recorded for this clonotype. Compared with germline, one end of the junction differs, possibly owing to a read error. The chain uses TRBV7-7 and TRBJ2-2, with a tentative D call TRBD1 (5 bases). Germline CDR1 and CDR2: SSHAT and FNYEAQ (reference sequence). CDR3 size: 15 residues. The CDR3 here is CASSLALTGTGELFF. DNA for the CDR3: TGTGCTAGCAGCTTAGCCCTCACAGGCACCGGGGAGCTGTTTTTT.

The CDR3 is CASTVQRGGAAEAFF. In DNA, the CDR3 is TGTGCCAGCACCGTCCAAAGGGGTGGGGCGGCTGAAGCTTTCTTT. The J gene is TRBJ1-1, the V gene TRBV7-9, with TRBD1 as a possible D gene (5 bases). Germline CDR1 and CDR2: SEHNR and FQNEAQ (reference sequence). The CDR3 covers 15 residues. V lost 7 bases, J lost 6 bases, and 21 bases lay in between.

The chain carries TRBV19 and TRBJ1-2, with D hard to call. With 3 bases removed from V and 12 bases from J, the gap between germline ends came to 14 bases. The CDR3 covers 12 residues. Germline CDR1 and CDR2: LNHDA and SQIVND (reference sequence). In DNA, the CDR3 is TGTGCCAGTAGTATTGCGGGGTATGGAAACACCTTC. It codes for CASSIAGYGNTF. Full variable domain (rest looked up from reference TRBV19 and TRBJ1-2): DGGITQSPKYLFRKEGQNVTLSCEQNLNHDAMYWYRQDPGQGLRLIYYSQIVNDFQKGDIAEGYSVSREKKESFPLTVTSAQKNPTAFYLCASSIAGYGNTFGSGTRLTVV.

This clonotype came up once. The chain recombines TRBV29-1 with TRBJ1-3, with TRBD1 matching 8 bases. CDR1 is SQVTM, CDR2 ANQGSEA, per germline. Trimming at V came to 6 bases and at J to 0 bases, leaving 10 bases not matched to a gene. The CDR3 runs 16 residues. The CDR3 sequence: CSVAPGTGSSGNTIYF. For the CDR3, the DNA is TGCAGCGTGGCCCCCGGGACAGGAAGCTCTGGAAACACCATATATTTT. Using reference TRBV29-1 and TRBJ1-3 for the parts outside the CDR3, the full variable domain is SAVISQKPSRDICQRGTSLTIQCQVDSQVTMMFWYRQQPGQSLTLIATANQGSEATYESGFVIDKFPISRPNLTFSTLTVSNMSPEDSSIYLCSVAPGTGSSGNTIYFGEGSWLTVV.

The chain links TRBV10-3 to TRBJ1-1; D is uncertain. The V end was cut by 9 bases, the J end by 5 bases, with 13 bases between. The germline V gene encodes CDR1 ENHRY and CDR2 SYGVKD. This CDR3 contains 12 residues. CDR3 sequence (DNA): TGTGCCATTTCACTAGGAGAAACTGAAGCTTTCTTT. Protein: CAISLGETEAFF.

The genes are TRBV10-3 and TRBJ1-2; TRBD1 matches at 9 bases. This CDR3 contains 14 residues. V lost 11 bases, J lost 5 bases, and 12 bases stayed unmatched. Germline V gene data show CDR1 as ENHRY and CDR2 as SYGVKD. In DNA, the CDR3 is TGTGCCGCCAGTGAGTCAGGACAGGGGTATGGCTACACCTTC. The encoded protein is CAASESGQGYGYTF.

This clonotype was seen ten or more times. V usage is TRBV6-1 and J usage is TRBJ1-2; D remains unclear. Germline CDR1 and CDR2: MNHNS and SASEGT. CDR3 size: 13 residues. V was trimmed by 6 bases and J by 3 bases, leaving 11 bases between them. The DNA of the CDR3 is TGTGCCAGCAGCCTCTACTCGGACTATGGCTACACCTTC. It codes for CASSLYSDYGYTF.

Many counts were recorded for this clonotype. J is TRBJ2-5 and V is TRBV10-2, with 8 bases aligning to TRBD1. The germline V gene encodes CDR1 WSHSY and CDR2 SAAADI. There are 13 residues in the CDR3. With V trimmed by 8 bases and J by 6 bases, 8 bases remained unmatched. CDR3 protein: CASQGTGEKTQYF. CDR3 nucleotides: TGCGCCAGCCAAGGGACAGGCGAGAAGACCCAGTACTTC.

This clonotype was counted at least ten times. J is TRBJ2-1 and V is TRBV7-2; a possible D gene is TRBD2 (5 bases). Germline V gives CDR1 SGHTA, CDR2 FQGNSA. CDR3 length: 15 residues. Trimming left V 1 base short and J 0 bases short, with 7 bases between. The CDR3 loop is CASSLGTGSYNEQFF. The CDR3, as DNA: TGTGCCAGCAGCTTAGGGACTGGCTCCTACAATGAGCAGTTCTTC.

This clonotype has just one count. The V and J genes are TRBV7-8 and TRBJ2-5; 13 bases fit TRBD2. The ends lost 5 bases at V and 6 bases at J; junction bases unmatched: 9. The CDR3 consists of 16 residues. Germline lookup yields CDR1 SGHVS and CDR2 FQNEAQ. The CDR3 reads CASSPAGLAGLQTQYF. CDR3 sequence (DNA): TGTGCCAGCAGCCCTGCGGGACTAGCGGGGTTGCAGACCCAGTACTTC.